The source of this TCR beta chain is a study of response to subunit inactivated influenza vaccine. TCRdb passed the RT-PCR reads through MiXCR, listing each CDR3 protein once. The sample holds hundreds of thousands of distinct CDR3 sequences; approximately 15% are singletons and the top ten take 6% to 8%. This CDR3 is built from 16 residues. V was clipped by 6 bases and J by 1 base, with 15 bases between them. The germline V gene encodes CDR1 SGHVS and CDR2 FQNEAQ. This clonotype has just a few counts. This sample comprised PBMCs from blood, obtained around 14 days before vaccination. The source is a man between 45 and 60 years old who received an inactivated influenza vaccine. This chain uses TRBV7-8 with TRBJ2-2, with a tentative D call TRBD1 (6 bases). The CDR3 loop reads CASRMAVTGNTGELFF. In nucleotides, the CDR3 is TGTGCCAGCAGGATGGCCGTGACAGGGAACACCGGGGAGCTGTTTTTT.